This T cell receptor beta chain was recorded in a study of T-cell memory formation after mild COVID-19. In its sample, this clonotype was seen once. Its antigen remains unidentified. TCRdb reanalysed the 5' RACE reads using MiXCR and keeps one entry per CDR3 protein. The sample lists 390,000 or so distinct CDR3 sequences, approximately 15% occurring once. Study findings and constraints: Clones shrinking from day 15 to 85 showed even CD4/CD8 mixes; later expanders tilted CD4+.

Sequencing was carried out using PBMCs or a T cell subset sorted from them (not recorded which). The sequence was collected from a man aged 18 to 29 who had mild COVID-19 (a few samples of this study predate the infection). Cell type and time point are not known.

The CDR3 loop is CSAHPPRGLAYNEQFF. CDR3 DNA sequence: TGCAGTGCGCACCCTCCCAGGGGATTGGCCTACAATGAGCAGTTCTTC. The V and J genes are TRBV20-1 and TRBJ2-1, with D possibly TRBD1 on 6 matching bases. The CDR3 extends over 16 amino acids. V dropped 6 bases and J dropped 2 bases, with 20 bases sitting between them. Germline values: CDR1 DFQATT, CDR2 SNEGSKA (reference sequence).